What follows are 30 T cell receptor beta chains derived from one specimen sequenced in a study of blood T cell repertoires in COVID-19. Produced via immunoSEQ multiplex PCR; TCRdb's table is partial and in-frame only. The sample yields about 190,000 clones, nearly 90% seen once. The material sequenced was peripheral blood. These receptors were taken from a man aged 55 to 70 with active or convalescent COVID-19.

CDR3 sequence (DNA): TGTGCCAGCAGTCTTAATGCCTACGAGCAGTACTTC. Its protein product is CASSLNAYEQYF. This rearrangement joins TRBV2 to TRBJ2-7, with D hard to call. Germline values: CDR1 SNHLY, CDR2 FYNNEI. The CDR3 totals 12 residues. V was trimmed by 5 bases and J by 2 bases, leaving 7 bases between them.

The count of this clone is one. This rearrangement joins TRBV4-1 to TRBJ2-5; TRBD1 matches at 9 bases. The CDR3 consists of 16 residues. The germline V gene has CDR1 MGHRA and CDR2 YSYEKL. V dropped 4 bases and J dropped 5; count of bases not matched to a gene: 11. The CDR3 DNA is TGCGCCAGCAGCCTCCGGCCGGGACAGGGCGGGGAGACCCAGTACTTC. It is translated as CASSLRPGQGGETQYF.

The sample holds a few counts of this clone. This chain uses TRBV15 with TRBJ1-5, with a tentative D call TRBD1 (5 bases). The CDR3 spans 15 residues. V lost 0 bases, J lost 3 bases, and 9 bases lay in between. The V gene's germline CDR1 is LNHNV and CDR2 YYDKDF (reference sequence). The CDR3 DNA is TGTGCCACCAGCAGAGATAAAGGGGCCAATCAGCCCCAGCATTTT. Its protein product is CATSRDKGANQPQHF.

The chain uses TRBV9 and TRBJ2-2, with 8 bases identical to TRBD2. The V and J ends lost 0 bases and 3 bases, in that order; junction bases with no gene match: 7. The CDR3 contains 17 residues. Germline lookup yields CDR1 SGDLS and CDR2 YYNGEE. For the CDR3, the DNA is TGTGCCAGCAGCGTAGGTTCGGGGGGGCTGTACACCGGGGAGCTGTTTTTT. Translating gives CASSVGSGGLYTGELFF.

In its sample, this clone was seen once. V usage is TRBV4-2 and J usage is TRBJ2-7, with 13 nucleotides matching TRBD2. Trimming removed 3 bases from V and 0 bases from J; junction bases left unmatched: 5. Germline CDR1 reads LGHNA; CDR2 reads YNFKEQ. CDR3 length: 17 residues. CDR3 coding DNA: TGTGCCAGCAGCCACCTAGGGACTAGCGGGGACTCCTACGAGCAGTACTTC. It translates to CASSHLGTSGDSYEQYF.

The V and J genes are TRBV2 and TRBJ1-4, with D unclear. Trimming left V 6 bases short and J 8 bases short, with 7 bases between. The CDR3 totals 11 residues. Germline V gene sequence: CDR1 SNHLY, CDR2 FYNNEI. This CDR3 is CASRSGEKLFF. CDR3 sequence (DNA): TGTGCCAGCAGATCGGGAGAAAAACTGTTTTTT.

Here the CDR3 reads CSVEVGSTARGYTF. CDR3 DNA sequence: TGCAGCGTTGAAGTGGGTTCGACTGCACGAGGCTACACCTTC. The chain is built from TRBV29-1 and TRBJ1-2; the D is unclear. The V gene's germline CDR1 is SQVTM and CDR2 ANQGSEA. The CDR3 totals 14 residues. V lost 1 base, J lost 8 bases, and 17 bases lay in between. Looking up the rest from reference TRBV29-1 and TRBJ1-2 gives the full variable domain: SAVISQKPSRDICQRGTSLTIQCQVDSQVTMMFWYRQQPGQSLTLIATANQGSEATYESGFVIDKFPISRPNLTFSTLTVSNMSPEDSSIYLCSVEVGSTARGYTFGSGTRLTVV.

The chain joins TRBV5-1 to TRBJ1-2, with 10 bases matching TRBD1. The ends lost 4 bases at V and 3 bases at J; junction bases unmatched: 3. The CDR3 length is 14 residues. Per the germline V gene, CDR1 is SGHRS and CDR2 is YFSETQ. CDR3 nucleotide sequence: TGCGCCAGCAGCGTGACAGGGGGCGACTATGGCTACACCTTC. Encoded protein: CASSVTGGDYGYTF.

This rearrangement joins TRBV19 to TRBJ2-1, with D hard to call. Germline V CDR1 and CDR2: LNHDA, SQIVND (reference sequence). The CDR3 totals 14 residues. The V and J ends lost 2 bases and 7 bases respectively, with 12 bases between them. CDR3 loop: CASSIMGTWNEQFF. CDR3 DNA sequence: TGTGCCAGTAGTATAATGGGCACGTGGAATGAGCAGTTCTTC.

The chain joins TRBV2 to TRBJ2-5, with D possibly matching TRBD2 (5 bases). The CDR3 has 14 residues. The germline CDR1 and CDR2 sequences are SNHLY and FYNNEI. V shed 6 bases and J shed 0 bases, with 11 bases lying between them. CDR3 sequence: CASSSSGYQETQYF. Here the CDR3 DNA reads TGTGCCAGCAGCTCTTCGGGGTACCAAGAGACCCAGTACTTC.

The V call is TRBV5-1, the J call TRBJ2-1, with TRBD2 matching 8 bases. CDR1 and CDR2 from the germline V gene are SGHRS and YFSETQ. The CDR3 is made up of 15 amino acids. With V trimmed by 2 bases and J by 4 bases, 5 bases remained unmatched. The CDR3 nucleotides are TGCGCCAGCAGCTTTGGCGGGGGGATTTACAATGAGCAGTTCTTC. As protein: CASSFGGGIYNEQFF. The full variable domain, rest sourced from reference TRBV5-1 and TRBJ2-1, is KAGVTQTPRYLIKTRGQQVTLSCSPISGHRSVSWYQQTPGQGLQFLFEYFSETQRNKGNFPGRFSGRQFSNSRSEMNVSTLELGDSALYLCASSFGGGIYNEQFFGPGTRLTVL.

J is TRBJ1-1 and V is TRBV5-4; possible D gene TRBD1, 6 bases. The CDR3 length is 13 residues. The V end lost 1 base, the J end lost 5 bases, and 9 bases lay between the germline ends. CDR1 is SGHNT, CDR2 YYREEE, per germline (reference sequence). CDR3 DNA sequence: TGTGCCAGCAGCTTGTGGGGGCGAACTGAAGCTTTCTTT. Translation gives CASSLWGRTEAFF.

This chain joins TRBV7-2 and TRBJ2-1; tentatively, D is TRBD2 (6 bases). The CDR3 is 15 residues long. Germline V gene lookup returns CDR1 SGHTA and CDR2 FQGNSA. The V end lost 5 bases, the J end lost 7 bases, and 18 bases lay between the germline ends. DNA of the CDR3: TGTGCCAGCAGCGCCTGGGGTGGGGGGTATAATGAGCAGTTCTTC. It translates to CASSAWGGGYNEQFF. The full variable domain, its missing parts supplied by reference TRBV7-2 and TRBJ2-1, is GAGVSQSPSNKVTEKGKDVELRCDPISGHTALYWYRQSLGQGLEFLIYFQGNSAPDKSGLPSDRFSAERTGGSVSTLTIQRTQQEDSAVYLCASSAWGGGYNEQFFGPGTRLTVL.

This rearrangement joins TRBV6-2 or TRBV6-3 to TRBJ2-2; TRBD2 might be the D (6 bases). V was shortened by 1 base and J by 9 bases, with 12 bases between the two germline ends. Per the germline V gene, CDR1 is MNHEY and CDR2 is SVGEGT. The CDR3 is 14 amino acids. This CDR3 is CASSYWAGLRELFF. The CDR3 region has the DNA TGTGCCAGCAGTTACTGGGCGGGGCTCCGGGAGCTGTTTTTT.

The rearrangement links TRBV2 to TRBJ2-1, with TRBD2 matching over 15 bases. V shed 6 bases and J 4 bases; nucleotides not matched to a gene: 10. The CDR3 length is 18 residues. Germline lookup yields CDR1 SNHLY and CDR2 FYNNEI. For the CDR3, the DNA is TGTGCCAGCAGGGAGGGACTAGCGGGGGGCCGGTCTTACAATGAGCAGTTCTTC. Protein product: CASREGLAGGRSYNEQFF.

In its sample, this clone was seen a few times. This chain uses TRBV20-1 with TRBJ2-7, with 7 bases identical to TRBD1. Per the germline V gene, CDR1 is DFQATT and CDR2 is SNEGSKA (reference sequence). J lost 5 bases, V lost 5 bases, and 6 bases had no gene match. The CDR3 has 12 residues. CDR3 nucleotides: TGCAGTGCTCGTGACAGGGCCGACGAGCAGTACTTC. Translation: CSARDRADEQYF.

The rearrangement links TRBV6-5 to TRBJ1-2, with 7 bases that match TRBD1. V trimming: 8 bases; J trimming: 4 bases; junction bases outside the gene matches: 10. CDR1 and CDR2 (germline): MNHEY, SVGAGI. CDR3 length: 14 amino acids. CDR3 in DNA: TGTGCCAGCGTGACAGGGCGGTCATCCTATGGCTACACCTTC. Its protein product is CASVTGRSSYGYTF.

CDR3 in DNA: TGTGCCAGCAGCCCAACCCCCCAGGGGGCCACGGAGGCCGGGGAGCTGTTTTTT. Its translation: CASSPTPQGATEAGELFF. The chain carries TRBV3-1 (or the pseudogene TRBV3-2) and TRBJ2-2; 8 bases match TRBD1. Germline values: CDR1 LGHDT, CDR2 YNNKEL (reference sequence). This CDR3 has 18 amino acids. Germline trimming cut 4 bases from V and 6 bases from J; bases unmatched to any gene: 16.

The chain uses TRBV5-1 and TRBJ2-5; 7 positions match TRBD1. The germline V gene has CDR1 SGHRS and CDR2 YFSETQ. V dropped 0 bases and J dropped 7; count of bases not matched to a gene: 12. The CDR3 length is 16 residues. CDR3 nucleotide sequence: TGCGCCAGCAGCTTGGAGGGGGCGCTGAATAGGTGGACCCAGTACTTC. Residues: CASSLEGALNRWTQYF.

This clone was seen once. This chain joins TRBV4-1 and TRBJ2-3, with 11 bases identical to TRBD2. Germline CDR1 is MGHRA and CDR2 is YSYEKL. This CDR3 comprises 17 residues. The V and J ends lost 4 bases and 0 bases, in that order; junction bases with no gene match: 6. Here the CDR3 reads CASSPHGTSGSTDTQYF. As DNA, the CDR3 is TGCGCCAGCAGCCCCCATGGGACTAGCGGAAGCACAGATACGCAGTATTTT.

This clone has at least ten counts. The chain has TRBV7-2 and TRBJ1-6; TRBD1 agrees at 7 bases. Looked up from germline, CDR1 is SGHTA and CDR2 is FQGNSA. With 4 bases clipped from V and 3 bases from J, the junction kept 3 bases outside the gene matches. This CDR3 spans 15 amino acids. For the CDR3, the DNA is TGTGCCAGCAGCTCGACAGGGAACTATAATTCACCCCTCCACTTT. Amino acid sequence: CASSSTGNYNSPLHF.

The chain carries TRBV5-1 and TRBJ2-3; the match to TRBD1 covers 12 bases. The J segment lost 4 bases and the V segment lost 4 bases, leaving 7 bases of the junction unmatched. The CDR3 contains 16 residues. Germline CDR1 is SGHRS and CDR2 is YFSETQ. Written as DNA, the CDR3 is TGCGCCAGCAGCGAGGGGACAGGGGGCGGCGCAGATACGCAGTATTTT. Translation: CASSEGTGGGADTQYF.

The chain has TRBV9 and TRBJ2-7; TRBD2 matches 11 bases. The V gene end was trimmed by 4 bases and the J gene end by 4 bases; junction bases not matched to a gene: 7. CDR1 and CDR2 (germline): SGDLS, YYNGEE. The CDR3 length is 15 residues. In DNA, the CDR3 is TGTGCCAGCAGCACGGGACTAGCGGCGCTTTACGAGCAGTACTTC. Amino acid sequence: CASSTGLAALYEQYF. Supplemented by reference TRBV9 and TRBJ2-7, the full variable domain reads DSGVTQTPKHLITATGQRVTLRCSPRSGDLSVYWYQQSLDQGLQFLIQYYNGEERAKGNILERFSAQQFPDLHSELNLSSLELGDSALYFCASSTGLAALYEQYFGPGTRLTVT.

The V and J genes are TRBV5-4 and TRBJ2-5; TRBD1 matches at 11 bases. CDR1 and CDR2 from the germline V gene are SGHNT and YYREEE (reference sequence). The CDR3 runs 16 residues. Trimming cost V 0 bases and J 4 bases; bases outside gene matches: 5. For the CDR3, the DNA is TGTGCCAGCAGCTTGGGAGGACAGGGGGCCAGAGAGACCCAGTACTTC. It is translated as CASSLGGQGARETQYF. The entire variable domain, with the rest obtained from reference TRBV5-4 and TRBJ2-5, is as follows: ETGVTQSPTHLIKTRGQQVTLRCSSQSGHNTVSWYQQALGQGPQFIFQYYREEENGRGNFPPRFSGLQFPNYSSELNVNALELDDSALYLCASSLGGQGARETQYFGPGTRLLVL.

CDR3: CASSLRITGELFF. CDR3 sequence (DNA): TGTGCCAGCAGTCTAAGAATCACCGGGGAGCTGTTTTTT. J is TRBJ2-2 and V is TRBV27; D gene unclear. The V and J ends lost 5 bases and 4 bases respectively, with 8 bases between them. CDR3 size: 13 residues. Germline lookup yields CDR1 MNHEY and CDR2 SMNVEV (reference sequence).

This chain's CDR3 is CASSYDDRYEQYF. The DNA of the CDR3 is TGCGCCAGCAGCTATGATGACAGGTACGAGCAGTACTTC. The rearrangement joins TRBV5-1 to TRBJ2-7; tentatively, D is TRBD1 (6 bases). Germline CDR1 and CDR2: SGHRS and YFSETQ. The CDR3 is 13 residues long. V lost 3 bases and J lost 4, with 11 bases in between.

Written as DNA, the CDR3 is TGTGCCAGCAGCTTGGACCTCTTGGACAGTATAACTGGAAACACCATATATTTT. This sequence encodes CASSLDLLDSITGNTIYF. The rearrangement links TRBV5-7 to TRBJ1-3, with D possibly being TRBD1 (6 bases). Being an ORF, TRBV5-7 has a function that is uncertain. The CDR3 is 18 residues long. Trimming took 0 bases from V and 2 from J, leaving 18 bases between them.

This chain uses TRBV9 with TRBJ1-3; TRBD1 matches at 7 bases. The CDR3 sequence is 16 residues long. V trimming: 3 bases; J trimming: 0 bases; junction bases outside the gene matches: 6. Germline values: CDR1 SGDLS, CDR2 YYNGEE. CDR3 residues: CASSASQGVSGNTIYF. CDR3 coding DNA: TGTGCCAGCAGCGCTTCTCAGGGGGTCTCTGGAAACACCATATATTTT.

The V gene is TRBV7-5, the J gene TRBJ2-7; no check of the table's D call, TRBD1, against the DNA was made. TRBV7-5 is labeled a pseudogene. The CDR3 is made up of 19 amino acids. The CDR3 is CVRSSRRGRGGQGEHEQYF. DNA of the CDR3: TGTGTCAGAAGCTCGAGGAGAGGACGGGGGGGACAGGGAGAACACGAGCAGTACTTC.

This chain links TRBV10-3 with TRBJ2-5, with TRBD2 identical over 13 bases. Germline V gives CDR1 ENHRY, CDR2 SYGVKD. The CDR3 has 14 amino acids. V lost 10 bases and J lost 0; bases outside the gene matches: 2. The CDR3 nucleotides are TGTGCCACGGGACTAGCGGGGAACCAAGAGACCCAGTACTTC. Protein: CATGLAGNQETQYF.